This T cell receptor (beta chain) was identified during a study of naive CD8 T cells in extremely preterm neonates (dated by TCRdb to the late 2010s). Regarding the study in general: The study compared the TCRbeta CDR3 repertoires of sorted naive CD8+ T cells among four age groups: extremely preterm neonates, term neonates, young children and adults. Here is what the overall study found, with its caveats: Significantly lower iChao1 richness than in all other age groups (p < 0.05) and an even clone distribution were observed in preterm neonates, indicating a less rich repertoire. As limitations, the authors pointed to a small sample size and variable productive template counts among preterm samples. Preterm CDR3s were shorter, with fewer N additions and less junctional trimming, and were closer to germline than those of older groups. To track T cell development within individuals, the authors urged prospective longitudinal studies of preterm and term neonates. The proportion of shared CDR3 nucleotide sequences was higher in preterm neonates (around 2.7%) than in term neonates (0.4%), young children (about 0.03%) and adults (around 0.01%).

The preterm samples were obtained from a handful of extremely preterm deliveries at roughly 22-28 weeks of gestation. Pregnancies with fetal demise, active maternal HSV infection or known maternal HIV infection were excluded from the study. A FACSAria III cell sorter was used to sort live, Annexin V-negative naive CD8+ T cells (CD3+CD8+CD45RA+CCR7+). Each sample yielded roughly 18,000 to 110,000 sorted naive CD8+ T cells. Preassembled standardized sampling kits were used to collect mixed venous-arterial cord blood. Cord blood was held at room temperature, and processing was completed within 4 hours of collection. Ficoll-Paque density gradient centrifugation of diluted blood was used to isolate mononuclear cells. Mononuclear cells were cryopreserved in about 10% DMSO with roughly 90% FBS and stored long term at -150°C before sorting. After thawing, cells were stained with Annexin V along with antibodies against CD3, CD8, CCR7 and CD45RA. Genomic DNA was extracted from snap-frozen sorted cell pellets with the DNeasy Blood and Tissue Kit.

TCRbeta CDR3 regions were amplified from genomic DNA by a two-step, bias-controlled multiplex PCR. The multiplex PCR included primers specific for each TRBV and TRBJ gene segment. The immunoSEQ Assay was used to generate TCRbeta repertoire data. Per the source publication's procedure: To merge closely related sequences, reads went through filtering and clustering using a relative-frequency ratio and a modified nearest-neighbor algorithm. IMGT annotation was the basis for assigning V, D and J genes to CDR3 sequences. Template counts were normalized for PCR amplification bias and quantified against synthetic TCR CDR3 analog sequences. Only unique productive sequences, that is, in-frame CDR3 sequences lacking stop codons, were included in the analyses. The immunoSEQ Analyzer software was used to compute clonality, defined as 1 minus Pielou's evenness, and iChao1 richness. Depending on the Shapiro-Wilk normality results, either Student's t-test or a non-parametric test was run in JMP for statistical testing. The clones in this table, taken by TCRdb from immuneACCESS, are in-frame only. Not every clone is retained; where verified, under half of the shortfall comes from an unresolved V gene, and the cause of the rest is unknown. That table supplies the V and J calls and clone size; D and trimming were determined from the DNA. This sample gives 21,000 or so clones in total; around 88% of them show up just once. Of the sample, 0.7% to 1% is held by the ten largest clones.

Reading the germline V gene (reference sequence) gives CDR1 LNHNV and CDR2 YYDKDF. The CDR3 numbers 14 residues from cysteine through phenylalanine. Just the 42-base CDR3 DNA is kept, in frame starting at base 1. Trimming takes 1 base from V and 1 base from J, and the germline ends sit 6 bases apart. Concerning this clone itself: Which antigen it targets is not known. Per-nucleotide qualities are absent, and no much larger clonotype sits a single base away.

This receptor was taken from a boy who was born preterm. What was sequenced was naive CD8+ T cells from cord blood. The V and J genes are TRBV15 and TRBJ2-3; TRBD2 is a possible D gene, resting on 6 matching bases. The CDR3 has the sequence CATSRAGGTDTQYF. At the DNA level, the sequence is TGTGCCACCAGCAGAGCGGGGGGCACAGATACGCAGTATTTT.